This TCR beta chain comes out of a study of control samples from healthy donors and cancer patients. TCRdb's copy holds only in-frame clones and misses some; the assay was immunoSEQ multiplex PCR. The table has about 130,000 clones, about 95% seen once. Germline V gives CDR1 LGHNA, CDR2 YNFKEQ. Trimming shortened V by 5 bases and J by 2 bases, and 15 bases separated the two germline ends. CDR3 length equals 16 residues. The rearrangement uses TRBV4-2 and TRBJ2-2, with D possibly matching TRBD1 (6 bases). This TCR came from a man aged 60 to 75 with colorectal cancer. Input material: PBMCs. The CDR3: CASSLDRSFNTGELFF. CDR3 bases: TGTGCCAGCAGCTTAGACAGGTCATTCAACACCGGGGAGCTGTTTTTT.